This TCR beta chain was sequenced in a study of CDR3 diversity in severe acne. The length of the CDR3 is 15 residues. With 3 bases removed from V and 2 bases from J, the gap between germline ends came to 15 bases. CDR1 is SGHDT, CDR2 YYEEEE, per germline. This clonotype was picked up many times. TCRdb redid the calling of the PCR reads with MiXCR, one entry per CDR3 protein. The sample lists some 84,000 distinct CDR3 sequences, 51% occurring once. The chain couples TRBV5-6 to TRBJ2-7; the D gene is possibly TRBD2 (7 bases). Sequenced: blood. This receptor was identified in a male donor in good health, without acne. Written as DNA, the CDR3 is TGTGCCAGCAGCTGGGGCCGGGGGGCCCCCTACGAGCAGTACTTC. Its translation is CASSWGRGAPYEQYF.